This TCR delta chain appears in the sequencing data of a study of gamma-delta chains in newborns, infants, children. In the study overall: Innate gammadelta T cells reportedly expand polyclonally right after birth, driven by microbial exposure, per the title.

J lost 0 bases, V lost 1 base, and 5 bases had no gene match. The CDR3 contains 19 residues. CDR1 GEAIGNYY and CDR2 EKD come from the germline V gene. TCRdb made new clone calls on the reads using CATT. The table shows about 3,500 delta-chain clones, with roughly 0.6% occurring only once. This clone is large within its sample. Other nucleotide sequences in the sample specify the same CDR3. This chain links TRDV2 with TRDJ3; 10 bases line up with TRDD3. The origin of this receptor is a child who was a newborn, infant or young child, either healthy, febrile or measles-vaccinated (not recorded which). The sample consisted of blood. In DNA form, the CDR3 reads TGTGCCTGTGACACTGGGGGATACAAGAGCTCCTGGGACACCCGACAGATGTTTTTC. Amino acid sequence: CACDTGGYKSSWDTRQMFF.